This TCR beta chain was recovered during a study of cytomegalovirus exposure and HLA in healthy donors. As for the study in general: Researchers found that approximately 80% of about 400 genotyped donors fell within the Caucasian-associated ancestry cluster.

13 Jbeta primers and 60 Vbeta primers were used for the PCR. Study processing details: Some 9.9 million shared chains were among about 80 million unique TCR beta chains counted in a later analysis. Repertoires were generated with immunoSEQ multiplex PCR, while TCRdb's copy carries only in-frame clones and drops some. For V, J and clone size, that table is used; D and trimming come from the DNA. This table has 75,000 to 90,000 clones, about 78% appearing once. In regard to this clone: The same CDR3 is also encoded by other DNA sequences in this sample.

This sequence originates from a man aged 50-59 years in good health and CMV-seronegative. Material: PBMCs.

The CDR3 protein is CASSRTGDYGYTF. CDR3 nucleotide sequence: TGTGCCAGCAGTCGTACAGGGGACTATGGCTACACCTTC. This chain connects TRBV5-4 to TRBJ1-2; 7 nucleotides align to TRBD1. The V gene's germline CDR1 is SGHNT and CDR2 YYREEE (reference sequence). This CDR3 is built from 13 residues. The V and J ends lost 5 bases and 3 bases, in that order; junction bases with no gene match: 4.